These T cell receptor beta chains were read from a single sample in a study of cytomegalovirus exposure and HLA in healthy donors. Using immunoSEQ multiplex PCR, the repertoire was profiled, and TCRdb retains in-frame clones only, with some absent. The sample holds about 190,000 clones; 80% are singletons and the top ten take 0.6% to 0.7%. The specimen sequenced was PBMCs. These receptors were collected from a boy under 18 in good health and CMV-seronegative. Both conserved end residues are part of each CDR3. A D gene is named only where the DNA matches it firmly. Expanded clones get a size class; other rows say once, few or many, or leave the size out.

cdr3_aa cdr3_nt j_call clone_size v_call d_call
CATTGATEAFF TGTGCCACTACAGGGGCAACTGAAGCTTTCTTT TRBJ1-1 once TRBV10-3 TRBD1
CASSPTGAGAKNIQYF TGCGCCAGCAGCCCGACAGGGGCAGGGGCCAAAAACATTCAGTACTTC TRBJ2-4 few TRBV5-1 TRBD1
CASRTSRNGELFF TGTGCCAGCAGAACATCTCGAAACGGGGAGCTGTTTTTT TRBJ2-2 - TRBV6-5 -
CASSRGLTNEKLFF TGTGCCAGCAGCCGCGGGTTGACTAATGAAAAACTGTTTTTT TRBJ1-4 - TRBV5-6 -
CASSELYSISANTGELFF TGTGCCAGCAGTGAATTGTACAGTATATCCGCGAACACCGGGGAGCTGTTTTTT TRBJ2-2 few TRBV25-1 -
CASRRLALTGELFF TGTGCCAGCAGAAGACTAGCACTCACCGGGGAGCTGTTTTTT TRBJ2-2 few TRBV6-4 TRBD2
CASSPGGQGGNSPLHF TGTGCCAGTAGTCCCGGGGGACAGGGTGGAAATTCACCCCTCCACTTT TRBJ1-6 - TRBV19 TRBD1
CASSQDRAYGYTF TGTGCCAGCAGCCAGGACAGGGCCTATGGCTACACCTTC TRBJ1-2 - TRBV5-4 TRBD1
CASSFTGDTQYF TGTGCCAGCAGCTTTACTGGAGATACGCAGTATTTT TRBJ2-3 - TRBV11-3 -
CSVGGHLNYEQYF TGCAGCGTTGGAGGCCACCTAAACTACGAGCAGTACTTC TRBJ2-7 - TRBV29-1 -
CASSQEVGAGGVEKLFF TGTGCCAGCAGCCAAGAGGTCGGTGCAGGGGGTGTTGAAAAACTGTTTTTT TRBJ1-4 - TRBV4-2 TRBD1